This passage covers 30 T cell receptor beta chains from one sample sequenced in a study of CD8+CD57+ T cells in acquired aplastic anemia. Genomic DNA constituted the template upon which TCR beta VDJ and CDR3 profiling was performed. TCRdb recomputed calls from the reads with MiXCR, one row per CDR3 protein. This sample has around 180,000 distinct CDR3 sequences; just under 65% occur once, and the top ten carry 45%. The sample taken for sequencing was sorted CD4+, CD8+, or CD8+CD57+ T cells (not recorded which) from PBMCs. These receptors were obtained from a human donor in good health.

This clonotype was seen once. The junction departs from germline at one end; a sequencing error may be responsible. The V and J genes are TRBV24-1 and TRBJ2-1; the D is unclear. The germline CDR1 and CDR2 sequences are KGHDR and SFDVKD. The CDR3 runs 13 residues. The CDR3 DNA is TGTGCCACCACTACGAGCTCCTACAATGCGCAGTTCTTC. Translated, it gives CATTTSSYNAQFF.

The rearrangement links TRBV19 to TRBJ1-6, with D possibly matching TRBD1 (6 bases). CDR1 and CDR2 (germline): LNHDA, SQIVND (reference sequence). V was clipped by 7 bases and J by 7 bases, with 14 bases between them. This CDR3 has 14 amino acids. In DNA, the CDR3 is TGTGCCAGTACCCATGACAGGTTAAATTCACCCCTCCACTTT. Its protein is CASTHDRLNSPLHF.

J is TRBJ2-3 and V is TRBV6-2 or TRBV6-3; possible D gene TRBD2, 5 bases. This CDR3 region has 16 residues. Trimming pared 2 bases from V and 4 bases from J, leaving 16 bases between. Germline V gene lookup returns CDR1 MNHEY and CDR2 SVGEGT. In DNA, the CDR3 is TGTGCCAGCAGTTACCCGTACAGCGGCGGGTCAGATACGCAGTATTTT. This sequence encodes CASSYPYSGGSDTQYF.

The chain is built from TRBV19 and TRBJ1-2; weak D call: TRBD1 (5 bases). V lost 9 bases, J lost 4 bases, and 12 bases lay in between. The CDR3 extends over 12 amino acids. Germline lookup yields CDR1 LNHDA and CDR2 SQIVND (reference sequence). The CDR3 reads CASRGGTYGYTF. The DNA of the CDR3 is TGTGCCAGCCGGGGGGGGACCTATGGCTACACCTTC.

This clonotype was recorded at least ten times. The chain employs TRBV19 and TRBJ2-7, with a weak D call TRBD2 (5 bases). Germline V gene sequence: CDR1 LNHDA, CDR2 SQIVND (reference sequence). The V and J ends lost 5 bases and 2 bases respectively, with 16 bases between them. There are 15 residues in the CDR3. The DNA for the CDR3 is TGTGCCAGTAGTTTCCCCCGGACTCCAACCTACGAGCAGTACTTC. Residues: CASSFPRTPTYEQYF.

About this clonotype itself: Because it lacks the conserved phenylalanine or tryptophan at the end, this CDR3 is likely a read error. The chain recombines TRBV24-1 with TRBJ2-3; TRBD1 aligns across 8 bases. From germline, CDR1 is KGHDR and CDR2 SFDVKD. The junction had 10 bases not matched to a gene; V was cut back by 9 bases and J by 3 bases. There are 15 residues in the CDR3. The DNA for the CDR3 is TGTGCCACCGCCCACTCAGGGGGCAAAACAGATACGCAGTATCTT. Translated: CATAHSGGKTDTQYL.

This clonotype was seen many times. The CDR3 protein is CATSRVLGNTEAFF. The CDR3 DNA sequence: TGTGCCACCAGCAGAGTGTTAGGGAACACTGAAGCTTTCTTT. V gene TRBV15 combines with J gene TRBJ1-1; D remains ambiguous. Looked up from germline, CDR1 is LNHNV and CDR2 is YYDKDF (reference sequence). Between the trimmed V and J ends, which lost 1 base and 1 base, there was a span of 7 bases. This CDR3 comprises 14 residues.

On this clonotype: One end of the junction varies from germline; a read error may be responsible. The chain joins TRBV5-6 to TRBJ2-1; D is unresolved. The germline V gene encodes CDR1 SGHDT and CDR2 YYEEEE. The CDR3 contains 14 residues. The CDR3 sequence: CVSSLGFSPAEQFF. The CDR3 DNA sequence: TGTGTCAGCAGCTTGGGCTTTAGCCCGGCTGAGCAGTTCTTC.

This clonotype was found a few times. The CDR3 is CASSERGSTDTQYF. For the CDR3, the DNA is TGTGCCAGCAGTGAACGGGGCAGCACAGATACGCAGTATTTT. This rearrangement joins TRBV25-1 to TRBJ2-3, with D perhaps given as TRBD1 or TRBD2 (5 bases each). The CDR3 runs to 14 residues. The germline gives CDR1 MGHDK, CDR2 SYGVNS. The V and J ends lost 2 bases and 0 bases respectively, with 6 bases between them.

This clonotype has a count of ten or more. The CDR3 region is CASRPNRGNTGELFF. The CDR3 DNA is TGTGCCAGCAGGCCGAACAGGGGAAACACCGGGGAGCTGTTTTTT. The rearrangement uses TRBV12-3 or TRBV12-4 and TRBJ2-2; 7 bases align to TRBD1. The CDR3 is 15 amino acids. With 6 bases clipped from V and 2 bases from J, the junction kept 6 bases outside the gene matches.

The chain links TRBV7-3 to TRBJ2-7, with D unresolved. Trimming removed 3 bases from V and 0 bases from J, with 15 bases in between. The CDR3 sequence is 16 residues long. Germline lookup yields CDR1 SGHTA and CDR2 FQGTGA. As DNA, the CDR3 is TGTGCCAGCAGCTTGTTCGTCGCAACCCACTCCTACGAGCAGTACTTC. It specifies CASSLFVATHSYEQYF.

This clonotype occurred a few times. CDR3 residues: CASSLQGATEAFF. The DNA of the CDR3 is TGTGCCAGTAGTTTACAGGGGGCCACTGAAGCTTTCTTT. The chain uses TRBV19 and TRBJ1-1; 9 bases match TRBD1. This CDR3 region has 13 residues. The germline gives CDR1 LNHDA, CDR2 SQIVND (reference sequence). V shed 5 bases and J 4 bases; nucleotides not matched to a gene: 2.

This clonotype was observed at least ten times. The V call is TRBV2, the J call TRBJ1-1; D gene ambiguous. The CDR3 consists of 13 residues. Germline assignment: CDR1 SNHLY and CDR2 FYNNEI. V was cut by 6 bases and J by 1 base, with 9 bases left in between. The DNA of the CDR3 is TGTGCCAGCAGGCCAGACTCGAACACTGAAGCTTTCTTT. It encodes CASRPDSNTEAFF. The full variable domain, completed using reference TRBV2 and TRBJ1-1, is EPEVTQTPSHQVTQMGQEVILRCVPISNHLYFYWYRQILGQKVEFLVSFYNNEISEKSEIFDDQFSVERPDGSNFTLKIRSTKLEDSAMYFCASRPDSNTEAFFGQGTRLTVV.

The rearrangement uses TRBV6-2 or TRBV6-3 and TRBJ2-7; tentatively, D is TRBD2 (5 bases). In germline, CDR1 is MNHEY, CDR2 SVGEGT. This CDR3 region has 11 residues. Trimming took off 8 bases at V and 3 bases at J, with 8 bases between the two ends. The CDR3 DNA is TGTGCCAGCCGGGAAGACTACGAGCAGTACTTC. It encodes CASREDYEQYF.

This clonotype was counted a few times. The chain links TRBV20-1 to TRBJ2-1; D gene uncertain. CDR1 is DFQATT, CDR2 SNEGSKA, per germline (reference sequence). This CDR3 comprises 11 residues. The V gene lost 4 bases and the J gene lost 6 bases, with 7 bases spanning the gap. The CDR3 reads CSATLGNEQFF. The CDR3 region has the DNA TGCAGTGCTACTCTTGGCAATGAGCAGTTCTTC.

The chain has TRBV10-3 and TRBJ1-3, with unresolved D. The CDR3 is made up of 15 amino acids. V lost 4 bases to trimming and J lost 0 bases, with 10 bases between them. Germline values: CDR1 ENHRY, CDR2 SYGVKD. The CDR3 is CAISVSGTSGNTIYF. The CDR3 DNA reads TGTGCCATCAGTGTCTCGGGCACCTCTGGAAACACCATATATTTT.

This clonotype was seen a few times. The rearrangement links TRBV7-2 to TRBJ2-5; D unresolved. Germline CDR1 SGHTA, CDR2 FQGNSA. The CDR3 is 13 residues long. Between the trimmed V and J ends, which lost 5 bases and 5 bases, there was a span of 12 bases. This chain's CDR3 is CASSRKGGETQYF. The CDR3 DNA reads as TGTGCCAGCAGCAGAAAGGGTGGGGAGACCCAGTACTTC.

This clonotype appeared a single time. The chain links TRBV29-1 to TRBJ2-5; D ambiguous. The germline V gene has CDR1 SQVTM and CDR2 ANQGSEA. The CDR3 has 11 residues. Trimming took 1 base from V and 9 from J, leaving 9 bases between them. The CDR3 reads CSVEAGRPQYF. The CDR3 DNA reads TGCAGCGTTGAAGCGGGTCGTCCCCAGTACTTC.

This clonotype was seen a handful of times. The chain employs TRBV6-6 and TRBJ2-7; no reliable D call. This CDR3 region has 13 residues. The germline CDR1 and CDR2 sequences are MNHNY and SVGAGI (reference sequence). V lost 6 bases, J lost 2 bases, and 11 bases lay in between. CDR3 residues: CASSPSETYEQYV. DNA of the CDR3: TGTGCCAGCAGCCCCTCGGAAACCTACGAGCAGTACGTC.

The chain recombines TRBV2 with TRBJ2-1, with unresolved D. CDR1 is SNHLY, CDR2 FYNNEI, per germline. V was trimmed by 4 bases and J by 0 bases, leaving 10 bases between them. The CDR3 has 15 amino acids. The CDR3 coding sequence is TGTGCCAGCAGTGCCGGTTTTAGCTCCTACAATGAGCAGTTCTTC. It encodes CASSAGFSSYNEQFF.

This chain connects TRBV2 to TRBJ1-1, with D hard to call. Trimming took off 7 bases at V and 2 bases at J, with 14 bases between the two ends. Germline V CDR1 and CDR2: SNHLY, FYNNEI. This CDR3 is 14 amino acids long. In nucleotides, the CDR3 is TGTGCCAGCACCCCAAACTCCCCTAACACTGAAGCTTTCTTT. Protein product: CASTPNSPNTEAFF.

The gene calls are TRBV15 and TRBJ2-7; 12 bases align to TRBD1. CDR3 length equals 15 residues. Trimming cost V 4 bases and J 9 bases; bases outside gene matches: 10. The germline V gene encodes CDR1 LNHNV and CDR2 YYDKDF (reference sequence). The CDR3 region is CATSKSGTGGLGQYF. The DNA for the CDR3 is TGTGCCACCAGCAAGTCCGGGACAGGGGGCTTGGGGCAGTACTTC. Full variable domain (outside the CDR3, taken from reference TRBV15 and TRBJ2-7): DAMVIQNPRYQVTQFGKPVTLSCSQTLNHNVMYWYQQKSSQAPKLLFHYYDKDFNNEADTPDNFQSRRPNTSFCFLDIRSPGLGDTAMYLCATSKSGTGGLGQYFGPGTRLTVT.

The chain uses TRBV5-1 and TRBJ2-7, with 10 positions matching TRBD2. The CDR3 extends over 15 amino acids. Germline V gene lookup returns CDR1 SGHRS and CDR2 YFSETQ. Trimming at V came to 4 bases and at J to 2 bases, leaving 6 bases not matched to a gene. The CDR3 reads CASSQQTSGPYEQYF. CDR3 sequence (DNA): TGCGCCAGCAGCCAACAGACTAGCGGGCCCTACGAGCAGTACTTC.

The rearrangement uses TRBV19 and TRBJ1-5; D ambiguous. V was pared by 4 bases and J by 5 bases, with 9 bases between. The CDR3 loop spans 13 amino acids. Germline V lookup: CDR1 LNHDA, CDR2 SQIVND (reference sequence). The CDR3 protein is CASSTGRDQPQHF. DNA for the CDR3: TGTGCCAGTAGTACAGGTCGGGATCAGCCCCAGCATTTT.

This clonotype came up a few times. A much larger clone differs from this one at a single base, so this may be a read error. The chain uses TRBV29-1 and TRBJ2-7; unclear D gene. V was cut by 3 bases and J by 2 bases, with 11 bases left in between. Germline loops: CDR1 SQVTM, CDR2 ANQGSEA. This CDR3 has 13 amino acids. The CDR3 reads CSVELPATYEQYF. As DNA, the CDR3 is TGCAGCGTTGAGCTGCCTGCAACCTACGAGCAGTACTTC.

V and J are TRBV20-1 and TRBJ1-1; 8 positions match TRBD1. Looked up from germline, CDR1 is DFQATT and CDR2 is SNEGSKA (reference sequence). J gave up 2 bases and V 4 bases, and 9 bases lay outside the gene matches. The CDR3 is 15 residues long. The chain's CDR3 is CSAKEPGGLNTEAFF. CDR3 DNA: TGCAGTGCTAAGGAGCCAGGGGGCCTAAACACTGAAGCTTTCTTT.

CDR3 sequence reads: CASSLFKEGEQYF. For the CDR3, the DNA is TGTGCCAGCAGCTTATTCAAGGAGGGCGAGCAGTACTTC. This rearrangement joins TRBV7-8 to TRBJ2-7; D perhaps matches TRBD2 (6 bases). Germline V gene data show CDR1 as SGHVS and CDR2 as FQNEAQ. The V and J ends lost 2 bases and 6 bases respectively, with 11 bases between them. This CDR3 contains 13 residues.

This clonotype was counted a single time. The gene calls are TRBV10-3 and TRBJ1-1; 12 bases fit TRBD1. CDR1 and CDR2 (germline): ENHRY, SYGVKD. This CDR3 region has 16 residues. Unmatched junction bases numbered 7, after V lost 6 bases and J lost 2 bases. CDR3 in amino acids: CAIRDGTGGENTEAFF. The DNA for the CDR3 is TGTGCCATCAGGGATGGGACAGGGGGCGAAAACACTGAAGCTTTCTTT.

The rearrangement links TRBV20-1 to TRBJ2-1; TRBD1 or TRBD2 may be the D gene (5 bases each). The V end lost 3 bases, the J end lost 8 bases, and 11 bases lay between the germline ends. The germline CDR1 and CDR2 sequences are DFQATT and SNEGSKA (reference sequence). CDR3 length: 12 residues. The CDR3 bases are TGCAGTGCTAGCGGGGCCTGGGATGAGCAGTTCTTC. Translation gives CSASGAWDEQFF.

This clonotype was seen a single time. The V gene is TRBV5-1, the J gene TRBJ2-2; D is unresolved. Trimming took off 5 bases at V and 4 bases at J, with 15 bases between the two ends. Germline assignment: CDR1 SGHRS and CDR2 YFSETQ. The CDR3 covers 15 residues. The chain's CDR3 is CASSNAAVGTGELFF. CDR3 nucleotides: TGCGCCAGCAGTAATGCGGCAGTTGGCACCGGGGAGCTGTTTTTT.